These 16 T cell receptor beta chains came from one sample sequenced in a study of OX40 agonist ivuxolimab in advanced cancers. Only in-frame clones appear in the TCRdb table, and some are missing; sequencing was by immunoSEQ multiplex PCR. This table has 80,000 to 100,000 clones, around 90% appearing once. The sequences come from CD4+ or CD8+ T cells sorted from blood, collected in a trial of the OX40 agonist ivuxolimab. These receptors came from an adult with an advanced solid tumor such as melanoma, head and neck, liver or kidney cancer.

This clone was seen only once. This chain links TRBV10-3 with TRBJ1-3, with D unresolved. The CDR3 is made up of 15 amino acids. V gave up 2 bases and J gave up 0 bases, with 8 bases separating them. Germline CDR1 reads ENHRY; CDR2 reads SYGVKD. CDR3: CAISEGLSSGNTIYF. Written as DNA, the CDR3 is TGTGCCATCAGTGAGGGTTTAAGCTCTGGAAACACCATATATTTT.

The chain has TRBV6-1 and TRBJ1-5; possibly TRBD1 for D (6 bases). CDR3 length equals 13 residues. Germline V gene data show CDR1 as MNHNS and CDR2 as SASEGT. The ends were cut back, 4 bases at V and 7 bases at J, with 11 bases in the middle. The CDR3 sequence: CASSGDKGQPQHF. CDR3 DNA: TGTGCCAGCAGTGGGGACAAAGGACAGCCCCAGCATTTT.

The chain couples TRBV2 to TRBJ1-2; TRBD1 agrees at 7 bases. Germline CDR1 is SNHLY and CDR2 is FYNNEI. The CDR3 consists of 12 residues. This chain's CDR3 is CVQGTSNYGYTF. CDR3 DNA sequence: TGTGTACAGGGGACTTCTAACTATGGCTACACCTTC.

The rearrangement uses TRBV25-1 and TRBJ2-3, with TRBD2 matching 12 bases. The CDR3 has 15 amino acids. Germline CDR1 reads MGHDK; CDR2 reads SYGVNS. V gave up 7 bases and J gave up 0 bases; unmatched junction bases: 2. CDR3 region: CASTSGGASTDTQYF. Here the CDR3 DNA reads TGTGCCAGCACTAGCGGGGGGGCCAGCACAGATACGCAGTATTTT.

This clone was detected a few times. The genes are TRBV5-1 and TRBJ2-7, with 9 positions matching TRBD1. The germline CDR1 and CDR2 sequences are SGHRS and YFSETQ. V shed 4 bases, J shed 2 bases, and the junction held 4 bases outside the gene matches. The CDR3 is 14 amino acids. CDR3 in DNA: TGCGCCAGCAGCCCAACAGGGGGCCCCTACGAGCAGTACTTC. Translating it yields CASSPTGGPYEQYF.

This chain connects TRBV5-1 to TRBJ2-2; 8 bases are a match to TRBD2. V dropped 0 bases and J dropped 6; count of bases not matched to a gene: 4. Germline CDR1 reads SGHRS; CDR2 reads YFSETQ. The CDR3 is 15 amino acids. As DNA, the CDR3 is TGCGCCAGCAGCTTGGATCGGGGGGGCCCCGGGGAGCTGTTTTTT. Amino acids: CASSLDRGGPGELFF. The variable domain in full, completed from reference TRBV5-1 and TRBJ2-2, reads KAGVTQTPRYLIKTRGQQVTLSCSPISGHRSVSWYQQTPGQGLQFLFEYFSETQRNKGNFPGRFSGRQFSNSRSEMNVSTLELGDSALYLCASSLDRGGPGELFFGEGSRLTVL.

The sample holds one count of this clone. The CDR3, as DNA: TGTGCCAGCAGTGCCGGGACGCATGGCTACACCTTC. Protein: CASSAGTHGYTF. This rearrangement joins TRBV6-6 to TRBJ1-2, with D perhaps TRBD1 (5 bases). The ends were cut back, 5 bases at V and 6 bases at J, with 10 bases in the middle. The germline gives CDR1 MNHNY, CDR2 SVGAGI (reference sequence). The CDR3 sequence is 12 residues long.

This clone was seen more than once but under ten times. This chain joins TRBV19 and TRBJ1-1; 9 nucleotides line up with TRBD1. Germline V gene lookup returns CDR1 LNHDA and CDR2 SQIVND (reference sequence). The CDR3 runs to 14 residues. Trimming cost V 8 bases and J 2 bases; bases outside gene matches: 6. This chain's CDR3 is CASSLQGANTEAFF. CDR3 DNA: TGTGCCAGTTCACTACAGGGGGCAAACACTGAAGCTTTCTTT.

The rearrangement uses TRBV19 and TRBJ2-3; tentatively, D is TRBD1 (5 bases). Trimming shortened V by 7 bases and J by 6 bases, and 14 bases separated the two germline ends. Germline-derived CDR1 and CDR2 are LNHDA and SQIVND (reference sequence). The CDR3 loop spans 13 amino acids. CDR3 loop: CASTRARSDTQYF. DNA of the CDR3: TGTGCCAGTACCAGGGCCCGGAGCGATACGCAGTATTTT.

The gene calls are TRBV30 and TRBJ2-3; D is perhaps TRBD1 or TRBD2 (5 bases each). The V and J ends lost 1 base and 4 bases respectively, with 15 bases between them. The CDR3 contains 15 residues. Germline V lookup: CDR1 GTSNPN, CDR2 SVGIG (reference sequence). CDR3 bases: TGTGCCTGGAGTGACGGGACGGGCGTGGCAGATACGCAGTATTTT. As protein: CAWSDGTGVADTQYF.

The rearrangement uses TRBV9 and TRBJ2-5; 12 positions match TRBD2. J lost 8 bases, V lost 3 bases, and 8 bases had no gene match. The CDR3 has 15 residues. Germline lookup yields CDR1 SGDLS and CDR2 YYNGEE. The CDR3 is CASSALGLAGQTQYF. CDR3 sequence (DNA): TGTGCCAGCAGCGCTTTAGGACTAGCGGGACAAACCCAGTACTTC.

Here the CDR3 reads CAISESTGLRNTEAFF. The CDR3 DNA sequence: TGTGCCATCAGTGAGTCGACAGGATTACGGAACACTGAAGCTTTCTTT. The V call is TRBV10-3, the J call TRBJ1-1, with a possible D match to TRBD1 (6 bases). The CDR3 has 16 residues. The V gene's germline CDR1 is ENHRY and CDR2 SYGVKD. With 0 bases removed from V and 1 base from J, the gap between germline ends came to 12 bases.

This clone was detected only once. The V gene is TRBV4-2, the J gene TRBJ2-5; D is possibly TRBD2 (6 bases). The V gene's germline CDR1 is LGHNA and CDR2 YNFKEQ. Trimming removed 2 bases from V and 11 bases from J, with 12 bases in between. The CDR3 extends over 12 amino acids. CDR3 DNA sequence: TGTGCCAGCAGCCAACCACCGCGGGAACAGTACTTC. It yields the protein CASSQPPREQYF.

The J gene is TRBJ1-1, the V gene TRBV14; 8 bases are a match to TRBD1. CDR1 SGHDN and CDR2 FVKESK come from the germline V gene. The V gene end was trimmed by 5 bases and the J gene end by 4 bases; junction bases not matched to a gene: 0. The length of the CDR3 is 12 residues. CDR3 DNA: TGTGCCAGCAGCGACAGGGGCACTGAAGCTTTCTTT. Amino acid sequence: CASSDRGTEAFF. The full variable domain, its missing parts supplied by reference TRBV14 and TRBJ1-1, is EAGVTQFPSHSVIEKGQTVTLRCDPISGHDNLYWYRRVMGKEIKFLLHFVKESKQDESGMPNNRFLAERTGGTYSTLKVQPAELEDSGVYFCASSDRGTEAFFGQGTRLTVV.

The V gene is TRBV11-3, the J gene TRBJ2-3; tentatively, D is TRBD2 (6 bases). Trimming took off 5 bases at V and 8 bases at J, with 14 bases between the two ends. CDR3 size: 13 residues. Germline V CDR1 and CDR2: SGHNT, YENEEA. CDR3 loop: CASSRGGMVTQYF. CDR3 coding DNA: TGTGCCAGCAGCCGGGGAGGTATGGTTACGCAGTATTTT.

The V gene is TRBV6-1, the J gene TRBJ1-1; TRBD1 might be the D (6 bases). The germline CDR1 and CDR2 sequences are MNHNS and SASEGT. Trimming shortened V by 6 bases and J by 4 bases, and 12 bases separated the two germline ends. CDR3 length: 13 amino acids. The CDR3 sequence is CASSPQGGTEAFF. The DNA of the CDR3 is TGTGCCAGCAGCCCACAGGGTGGCACTGAAGCTTTCTTT.